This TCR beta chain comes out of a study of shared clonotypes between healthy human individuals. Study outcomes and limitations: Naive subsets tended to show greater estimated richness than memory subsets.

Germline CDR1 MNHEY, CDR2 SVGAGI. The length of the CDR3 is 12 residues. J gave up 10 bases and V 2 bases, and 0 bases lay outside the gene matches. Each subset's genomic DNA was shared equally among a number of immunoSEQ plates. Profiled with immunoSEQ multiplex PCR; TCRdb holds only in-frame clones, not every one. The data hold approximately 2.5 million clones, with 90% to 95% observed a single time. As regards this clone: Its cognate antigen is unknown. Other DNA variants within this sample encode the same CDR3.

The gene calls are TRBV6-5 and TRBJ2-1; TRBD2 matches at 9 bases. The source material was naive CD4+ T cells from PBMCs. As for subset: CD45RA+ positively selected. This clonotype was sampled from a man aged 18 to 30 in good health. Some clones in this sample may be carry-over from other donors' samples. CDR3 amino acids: CASSYLAGEQFF. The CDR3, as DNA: TGTGCCAGCAGTTACCTAGCGGGAGAGCAGTTCTTC.